This TCR beta chain was retrieved from a study of shared clonotypes between healthy human individuals. Trimming took 0 bases from V and 9 from J, leaving 10 bases between them. Germline-derived CDR1 and CDR2 are SGHRS and YFSETQ. This CDR3 contains 14 residues. Measured with immunoSEQ multiplex PCR; TCRdb has only the in-frame clones, and not every one. This table has about 1 million clones, around 74% appearing once. Study observations and caveats: Across subsets, estimated richness was generally greater for naive than for memory populations. A reduction in generation probabilities was seen for non-shared clonotypes relative to those shared by all four donors.

This clone came up once. Its specificity is not known. The clonotype was recovered from a man aged 18 to 29 in good health. V usage is TRBV5-1 and J usage is TRBJ1-6; TRBD1 is a possible D gene (6 bases). Sequenced input: memory CD4+ T cells sorted from blood. Documented subset: CD45RA-negative fraction. The CDR3 spells CASSLGQDSSPLHF. The CDR3, as DNA: TGCGCCAGCAGCTTGGGGCAGGACAGTTCACCCCTCCACTTT.